Below, 11 T cell receptor beta chains from the same sample are listed, as sequenced in a study of T cell responses to AZD1222 COVID-19 vaccine. Produced via immunoSEQ multiplex PCR; TCRdb's table is partial and in-frame only. The sample shows over 150,000 clones, around 90% of them seen only once. The sequenced sample was peripheral blood, obtained on day 0 of AZD1222 vaccination. These TCRs come from an adult in good health.

The chain recombines TRBV5-3 with TRBJ2-2, with 10 bases identical to TRBD1. TRBV5-3 is marked as an open reading frame, function uncertain. This CDR3 comprises 15 residues. With 4 bases clipped from V and 8 bases from J, the junction kept 8 bases outside the gene matches. CDR3 sequence: CARSPMGQGPGELFF. In DNA form, the CDR3 reads TGTGCCAGAAGCCCCATGGGACAGGGGCCTGGGGAGCTGTTTTTT.

The chain couples TRBV9 to TRBJ1-2; D unclear. Germline CDR1 and CDR2: SGDLS and YYNGEE. The CDR3 length is 15 residues. Trimming removed 3 bases from V and 0 bases from J, with 12 bases in between. DNA of the CDR3: TGTGCCAGCAGCGCAAGACACCGAGCTAACTATGGCTACACCTTC. It encodes CASSARHRANYGYTF. The full variable domain, its missing parts supplied by reference TRBV9 and TRBJ1-2, is DSGVTQTPKHLITATGQRVTLRCSPRSGDLSVYWYQQSLDQGLQFLIQYYNGEERAKGNILERFSAQQFPDLHSELNLSSLELGDSALYFCASSARHRANYGYTFGSGTRLTVV.

The J gene is TRBJ2-1, the V gene TRBV4-1; D is ambiguous. This CDR3 is 19 amino acids long. The germline CDR1 and CDR2 sequences are MGHRA and YSYEKL. Trimming pared 2 bases from V and 0 bases from J, leaving 20 bases between. This CDR3 reads CASSQRLSHSLSSYNEQFF. The CDR3 nucleotides read TGCGCCAGCAGCCAAAGGCTTTCCCACTCCCTAAGCTCCTACAATGAGCAGTTCTTC.

The table lists this clone with a few counts. The chain combines TRBV15 with TRBJ1-2, with D unclear. Germline V gives CDR1 LNHNV, CDR2 YYDKDF (reference sequence). V was clipped by 0 bases and J by 4 bases, with 6 bases between them. The CDR3 totals 13 residues. The CDR3: CATSRDPGYGYTF. DNA for the CDR3: TGTGCCACCAGCAGAGATCCTGGCTATGGCTACACCTTC.

The V call is TRBV29-1, the J call TRBJ2-7; 12 positions match TRBD2. This CDR3 region has 13 residues. Trimming took 6 bases from V and 4 from J; bases not matched to a gene: 4. The germline CDR1 and CDR2 sequences are SQVTM and ANQGSEA. The CDR3 coding sequence is TGCAGCGTCAGACTAGCGGGGGCTTACGAGCAGTACTTC. Translating gives CSVRLAGAYEQYF.

The chain carries TRBV5-8 and TRBJ2-2; D not certain. Germline CDR1 is SGHTS and CDR2 is YDEGEE. CDR3 length equals 14 residues. Trimming removed 0 bases at V and 13 bases at J, with 16 bases between. CDR3 DNA: TGTGCCAGCAGCTTGGATGGCAACGGATGGGGGCTGTTTTTT. Its protein product is CASSLDGNGWGLFF.

This chain uses TRBV7-2 with TRBJ2-7, with TRBD1 as a possible D gene (5 bases). The CDR3 runs to 15 residues. Trimming left V 1 base short and J 6 bases short, with 16 bases between. From germline, CDR1 is SGHTA and CDR2 FQGNSA. The CDR3 spells CASSLVGFQGFEQYF. In DNA, the CDR3 is TGTGCCAGCAGCTTAGTGGGTTTCCAGGGATTCGAGCAGTACTTC.

This clone is a singleton in its sample. The J gene is TRBJ2-7, the V gene TRBV4-3; D is unclear. CDR1 is LGHNA, CDR2 YSLEER, per germline. V lost 5 bases, J lost 5 bases, and 13 bases lay in between. The CDR3 runs 13 residues. The CDR3 nucleotides read TGCGCCAGCAGCGAAAGTCGGTACGACGAGCAGTACTTC. Protein sequence: CASSESRYDEQYF.

This clone was found a few times. The chain joins TRBV4-3 to TRBJ1-1; D remains ambiguous. This CDR3 spans 17 amino acids. In germline, CDR1 is LGHNA, CDR2 YSLEER. V was shortened by 0 bases and J by 1 base, with 15 bases between the two germline ends. The CDR3 coding sequence is TGCGCCAGCAGCCAAGACCCCTCCGGACGGGAGAACACTGAAGCTTTCTTT. Its translation: CASSQDPSGRENTEAFF.

V usage is TRBV6-6 and J usage is TRBJ1-1; tentative D call: TRBD1 (5 bases). CDR1 is MNHNY and CDR2 is SVGAGI in the germline V gene (reference sequence). The CDR3 totals 16 residues. The V end was cut by 3 bases, the J end by 0 bases, with 14 bases between. This CDR3 reads CASSYSRQRMNTEAFF. CDR3 sequence (DNA): TGTGCCAGCAGTTATTCTCGACAGAGAATGAACACTGAAGCTTTCTTT.

This chain links TRBV19 with TRBJ1-1; D gene unclear. The ends were cut back, 4 bases at V and 1 base at J, with 13 bases in the middle. Germline lookup yields CDR1 LNHDA and CDR2 SQIVND (reference sequence). This CDR3 comprises 15 residues. CDR3 DNA: TGTGCCAGTAGTACTGACCCTCCGGCGAACACTGAAGCTTTCTTT. It encodes CASSTDPPANTEAFF.